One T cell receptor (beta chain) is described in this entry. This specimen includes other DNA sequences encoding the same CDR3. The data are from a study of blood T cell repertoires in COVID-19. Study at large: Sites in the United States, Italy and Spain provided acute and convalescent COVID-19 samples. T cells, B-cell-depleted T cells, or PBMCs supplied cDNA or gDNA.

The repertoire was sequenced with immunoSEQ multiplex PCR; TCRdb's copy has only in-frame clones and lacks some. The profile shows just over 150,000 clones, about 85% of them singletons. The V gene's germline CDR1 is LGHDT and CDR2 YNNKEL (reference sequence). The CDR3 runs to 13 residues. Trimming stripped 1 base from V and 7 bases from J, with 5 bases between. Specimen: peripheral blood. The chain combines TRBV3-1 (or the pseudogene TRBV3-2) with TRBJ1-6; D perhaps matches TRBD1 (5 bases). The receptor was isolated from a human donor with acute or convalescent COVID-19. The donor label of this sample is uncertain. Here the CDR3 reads CASSQGQNSPLHF. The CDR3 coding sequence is TGTGCCAGCAGCCAAGGACAGAATTCACCCCTCCACTTT.